This T cell receptor (beta chain) was sequenced for a study of blood T cell repertoires in COVID-19. Turning to the study itself: Sites in the United States, Italy and Spain provided acute and convalescent COVID-19 samples. T cells, B-cell-depleted T cells, or PBMCs supplied cDNA or gDNA.

Data came from immunoSEQ multiplex PCR; TCRdb stores just in-frame clones and leaves some out. This table holds about 53,000 clones, 65% to 80% found once. There are 15 residues in the CDR3. Germline trimming cut 3 bases from V and 2 bases from J; bases unmatched to any gene: 6. CDR1 SNHLY and CDR2 FYNNEI come from the germline V gene. The chain links TRBV2 to TRBJ1-1; TRBD1 matches 7 bases. This clonotype was sampled from a man in his 70s with active or convalescent COVID-19. Sequencing was carried out using peripheral blood. The CDR3 spells CASSEAGQVNTEAFF. In nucleotides, the CDR3 is TGTGCCAGCAGTGAGGCTGGACAGGTTAACACTGAAGCTTTCTTT.